This note documents a single T cell receptor (beta chain) sequence. Generated by immunoSEQ multiplex PCR, the TCRdb table keeps only in-frame clones and is missing some. This table holds 98,000 or so clones, 88% found once. Germline V CDR1 and CDR2: SGHVS, FQNEAQ. The CDR3 runs to 19 residues. V dropped 5 bases and J dropped 0; count of bases not matched to a gene: 14. The sample originates from a study of OX40 agonist ivuxolimab in advanced cancers. At the level of the study: Patients with hepatocellular carcinoma, melanoma, renal cell or head and neck cancer made up the dose-escalation patients.

Blood samples were obtained at baseline, cycle 4 day 1, and cycle 7 day 1. The chain links TRBV7-8 to TRBJ2-1, with TRBD2 matching over 9 bases. The specimen was CD4+ or CD8+ T cells sorted from blood, collected in a trial of the OX40 agonist ivuxolimab. The TCR comes from an adult with an advanced solid tumor such as melanoma, head and neck, liver or kidney cancer. The CDR3 DNA is TGTGCCAGCAGCGTACCGGCTAGCGGGACCTCGCTCTCCTACAATGAGCAGTTCTTC. Its translation is CASSVPASGTSLSYNEQFF.